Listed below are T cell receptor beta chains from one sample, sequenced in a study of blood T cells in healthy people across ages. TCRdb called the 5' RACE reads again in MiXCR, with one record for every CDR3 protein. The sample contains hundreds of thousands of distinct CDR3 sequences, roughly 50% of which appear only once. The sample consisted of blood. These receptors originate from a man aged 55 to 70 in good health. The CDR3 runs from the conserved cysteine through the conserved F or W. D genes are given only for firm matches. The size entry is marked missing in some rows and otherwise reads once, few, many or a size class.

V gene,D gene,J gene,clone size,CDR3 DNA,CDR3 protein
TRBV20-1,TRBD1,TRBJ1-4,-,TGCAGTGCTAGACAAAACAGGGGCGGTGAAAAACTGTTTTTT,CSARQNRGGEKLFF
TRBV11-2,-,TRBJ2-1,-,TGTGCCAGCAAGGGGGGGGCGGGGGATCACAATGAGCAGTTCTTC,CASKGGAGDHNEQFF
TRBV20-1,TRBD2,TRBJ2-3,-,TGCAGTGCTGCGACTAGCGGGGGAACCGACACAGATACGCAGTATTTT,CSAATSGGTDTDTQYF
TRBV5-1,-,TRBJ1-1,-,TGCGCCAGCAGCTTCCGAACAGCGTCAGTGAACACTGAAGCTTTCTTT,CASSFRTASVNTEAFF
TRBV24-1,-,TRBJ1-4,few,TGTGCCACCAGTGACCCACTGGGGCCGTCGGAAAAACTGTTTTTT,CATSDPLGPSEKLFF
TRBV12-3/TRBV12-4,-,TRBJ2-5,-,TGTGCCAGCAGTTTGGATGAGCAAGAGACCCAGTACTTC,CASSLDEQETQYF
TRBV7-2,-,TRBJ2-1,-,TGTGCCAGCAGCTATTCTTCCAGGTTTGAGCAGTTCTTC,CASSYSSRFEQFF
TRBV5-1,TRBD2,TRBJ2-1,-,TGCGCCAGCAGCTTGGAGGTGCGGGGGGGCGGCGATGAGCAGTTCTTC,CASSLEVRGGGDEQFF
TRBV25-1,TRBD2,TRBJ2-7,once,TGTGCCAGCAACCGGGGGGGTCGGGCCTACGAGCAGTACTTC,CASNRGGRAYEQYF
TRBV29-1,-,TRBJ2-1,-,TGCAGCGTCTCAGGGGAAAGCTCCTACAATGAGCAGTTCTTC,CSVSGESSYNEQFF
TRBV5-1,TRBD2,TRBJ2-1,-,TGCGCCAGCAGCTACCTAGCGGGGAGCAACTACAATGAGCAGTTCTTC,CASSYLAGSNYNEQFF
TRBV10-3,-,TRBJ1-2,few,TGTGCCATCAGTGGACAGTTATACTATGGCTACACCTTC,CAISGQLYYGYTF
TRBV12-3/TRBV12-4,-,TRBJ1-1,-,TGTGCCAGCAGCCAAGTAGGGGTGCGGGGAGCTGAAGCTTTCTTT,CASSQVGVRGAEAFF
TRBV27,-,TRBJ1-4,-,TGTGCCAGCATGGGAGAGGGTAGGGAAAAACTGTTTTTT,CASMGEGREKLFF
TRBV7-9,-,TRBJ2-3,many,TGTGCCAGCAGCTTAGCCAGTACAGATACGCAGTATTTT,CASSLASTDTQYF
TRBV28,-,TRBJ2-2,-,TGTGCCAGCGGGGGCACAGGGATCACCGGGGAGCTGTTTTTT,CASGGTGITGELFF
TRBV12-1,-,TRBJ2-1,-,TGTGCCAGCAGCTCCCTCGGACCTTCCTACAATGAGCAGTTCTTC,CASSSLGPSYNEQFF
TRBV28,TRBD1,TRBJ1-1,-,TGTGCCAGCAGTTTCACCGGGACAGGGGATGAAGCTTTCTTT,CASSFTGTGDEAFF
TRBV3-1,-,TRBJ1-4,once,TGTGCCAGCAGCCCCGCCTTGGCAACTAATGAAAAACTGTTTTTT,CASSPALATNEKLFF
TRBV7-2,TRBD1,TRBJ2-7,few,TGTGCCAGCAGGAGCACCCGGGACAGGGCATACGAGCAGTACTTC,CASRSTRDRAYEQYF
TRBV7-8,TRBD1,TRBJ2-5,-,TGTGCCAGCCACTTCGGCCCCGGGACAGCGCAAGAGACCCAGTACTTC,CASHFGPGTAQETQYF
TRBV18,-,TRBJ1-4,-,TGTGCCAGCTCACCACGAAGGGAGAAGGGTGAAAAACTGTTTTTT,CASSPRREKGEKLFF
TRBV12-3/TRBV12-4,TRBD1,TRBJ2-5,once,TGTGCCAGCAGTCCCGGGACAGGGATTCGTCGGGTTGGGACCCAGTACTTC,CASSPGTGIRRVGTQYF
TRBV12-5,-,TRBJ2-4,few,TGTGCTAGTGGTGTGGTACCCCACTATCGGAGGTACTTC,CASGVVPHYRRYF
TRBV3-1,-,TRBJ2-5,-,TGTGCCAGCAGCCCGGATCCCATCAGAGAGACCCAGTACTTC,CASSPDPIRETQYF
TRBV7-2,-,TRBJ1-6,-,TGTGCCAGCAGAAGAGACGGGAGCTCCTATAATTCACCCCTCCACTTT,CASRRDGSSYNSPLHF
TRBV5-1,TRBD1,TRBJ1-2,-,TGCGCCAGCAGCTTGGAGTGGACAGGGGGAAACTATGGCTACACCTTC,CASSLEWTGGNYGYTF
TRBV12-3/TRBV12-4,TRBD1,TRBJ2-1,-,TGTGCCAGCAGCAGGATATTGGGACAGGGTGACGTTAATTTCTACAATGAGCAGTTCTTC,CASSRILGQGDVNFYNEQFF
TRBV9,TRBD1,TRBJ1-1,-,TGTGCCAGCAGCGCTTGGGACAGGGACACTGAAGCTTTCTTT,CASSAWDRDTEAFF
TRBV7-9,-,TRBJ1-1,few,TGTGCCAGCAGCGCGCAGATGAACACTGAAGCTTTCTTT,CASSAQMNTEAFF
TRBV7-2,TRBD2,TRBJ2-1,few,TGTGCCAGCAGCTTAGACCTAGCGGGGGGGCATAATGAGCAGTTCTTC,CASSLDLAGGHNEQFF
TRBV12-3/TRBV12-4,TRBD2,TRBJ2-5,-,TGTGCCAGCAGTGGGGTAGCGGGGGTTGAGACCCAGTACTTC,CASSGVAGVETQYF
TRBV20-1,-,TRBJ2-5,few,TGCAGTGCCGCCCTACGTCGGGGCCGGGAGACCCAGTACTTC,CSAALRRGRETQYF
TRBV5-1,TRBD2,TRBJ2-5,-,TGCGCCAGCAGCTTGGTCCCCAGCGGGAGTAGGTCCCCAGAGACCCAGTACTTC,CASSLVPSGSRSPETQYF
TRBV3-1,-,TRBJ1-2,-,TGTGCCAGCAGCCCCGGGACATTGAACTATGGCCACACCTTC,CASSPGTLNYGHTF
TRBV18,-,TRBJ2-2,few,TGTGCCAGCTCACCACCGACAGTTGCCGGGGAGCTGTTTTTT,CASSPPTVAGELFF
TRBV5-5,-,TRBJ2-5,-,TGTGCCAGCAGCCCCGCCGGGACAGCCTCACGACGGGAGCAGTACTTC,CASSPAGTASRREQYF
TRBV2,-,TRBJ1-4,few,TGTGCCAGCAGTTGGGATTCGAATAATGAAAAACTGTTTTTT,CASSWDSNNEKLFF
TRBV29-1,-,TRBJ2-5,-,TGCAGCGTTCGACTCTGGAAAGAGACCCAGTACTTC,CSVRLWKETQYF
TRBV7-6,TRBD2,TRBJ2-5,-,TGTGCCAGCAGCTTAGATCTTCGCGGGGGGGCGAAGACCCAGTACTTC,CASSLDLRGGAKTQYF
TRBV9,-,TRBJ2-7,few,TGTGCCAGCAGCCCAGATCCCTACGAGCAGTACTTC,CASSPDPYEQYF
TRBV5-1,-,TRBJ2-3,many,TGCGCCAGCAGCTTGGGGACGACAGATACGCAGTATTTT,CASSLGTTDTQYF
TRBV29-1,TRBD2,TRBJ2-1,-,TGCAGCGTTGCCAAGACTAGCGGGGCCCTTTACAATGAGCAGTTCTTC,CSVAKTSGALYNEQFF
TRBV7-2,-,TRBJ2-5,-,TGTGCCAGCAGCTTAGGGGACGTAGAGACCCGGTACTTC,CASSLGDVETRYF
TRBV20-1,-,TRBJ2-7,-,TGCAGTGCTAGTATCGTCAGGGTGGGAGAGCAGTACTTC,CSASIVRVGEQYF
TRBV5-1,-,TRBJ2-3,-,TGCGCCAGCAGCGGTGCAAGCACAGATACGCAGTATTTT,CASSGASTDTQYF
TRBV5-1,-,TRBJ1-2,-,TGCGCCAGCAGCACAACAGATTCTAACTATGGCTACACCTTC,CASSTTDSNYGYTF
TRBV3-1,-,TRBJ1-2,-,TGTGCCAGCAGCCAAGCCGCCGACAGGTTTGGCTACACCTTC,CASSQAADRFGYTF
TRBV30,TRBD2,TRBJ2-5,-,TGTGCCTGGAGACCAGCGGGGCAAGAGACCCAGTACTTC,CAWRPAGQETQYF
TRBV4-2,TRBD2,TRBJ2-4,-,TGTGCCAGCAGCCAAGACCTGGGACTAGCGGGAGAACAGTACTTC,CASSQDLGLAGEQYF
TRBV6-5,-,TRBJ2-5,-,TGTGGGACGGGGCGTGAGGAGACCCAGTACTTC,CGTGREETQYF
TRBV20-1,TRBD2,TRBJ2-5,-,TGCAGTGCCTCCCACCACTTTAGCGGGGGCCGGGAGACCCAGTACTTC,CSASHHFSGGRETQYF
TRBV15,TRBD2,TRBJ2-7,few,TGTGCCACCAGCAGGACTAGCGGGACCTACGAGCAGTACTTC,CATSRTSGTYEQYF
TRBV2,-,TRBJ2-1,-,TGTGCCAGCAGCAAAGACAGCGCGCACTACAGCGAAACTGAGCAGTTCTTC,CASSKDSAHYSETEQFF
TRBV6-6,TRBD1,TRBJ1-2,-,TGTGCCAGCAGTTACGTCCTGACAGGGATTGGAGGCTACACCTTC,CASSYVLTGIGGYTF
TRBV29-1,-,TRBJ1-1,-,TGCAGCGTTCCCCACACGGGACCAGACACTGAAGCTTTCTTT,CSVPHTGPDTEAFF
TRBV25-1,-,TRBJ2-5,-,TGTGCCAGCAGTGAATCGGGCCAAGAGACCCAGTACTTC,CASSESGQETQYF
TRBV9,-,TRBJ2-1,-,TGTGCCAGCAGCGTAGGGACTCCCAATGAGCAGTTCTTC,CASSVGTPNEQFF